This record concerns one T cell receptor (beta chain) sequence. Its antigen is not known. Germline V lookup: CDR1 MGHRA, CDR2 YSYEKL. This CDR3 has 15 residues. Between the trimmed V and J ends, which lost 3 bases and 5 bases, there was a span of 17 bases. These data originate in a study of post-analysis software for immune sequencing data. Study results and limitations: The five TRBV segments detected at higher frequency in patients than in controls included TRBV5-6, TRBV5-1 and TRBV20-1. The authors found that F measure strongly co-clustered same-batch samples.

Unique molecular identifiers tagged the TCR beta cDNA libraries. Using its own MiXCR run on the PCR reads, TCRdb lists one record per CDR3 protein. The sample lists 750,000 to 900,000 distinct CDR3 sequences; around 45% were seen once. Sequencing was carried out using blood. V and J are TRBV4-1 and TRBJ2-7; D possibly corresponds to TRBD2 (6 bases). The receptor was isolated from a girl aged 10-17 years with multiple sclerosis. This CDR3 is CASSHVGSLADEQYF. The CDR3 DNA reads TGCGCCAGCAGCCATGTGGGTTCCTTAGCGGACGAGCAGTACTTC.